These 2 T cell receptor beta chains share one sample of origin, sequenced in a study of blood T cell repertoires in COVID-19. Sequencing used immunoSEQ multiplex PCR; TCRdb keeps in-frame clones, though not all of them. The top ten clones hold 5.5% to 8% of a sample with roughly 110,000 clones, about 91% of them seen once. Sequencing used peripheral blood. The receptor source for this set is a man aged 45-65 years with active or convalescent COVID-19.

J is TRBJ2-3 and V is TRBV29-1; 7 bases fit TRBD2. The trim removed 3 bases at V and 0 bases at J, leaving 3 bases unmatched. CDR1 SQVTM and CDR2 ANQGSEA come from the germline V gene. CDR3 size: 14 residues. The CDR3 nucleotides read TGCAGCGTTGAGCCTAGCGGCAGCACAGATACGCAGTATTTT. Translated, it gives CSVEPSGSTDTQYF.

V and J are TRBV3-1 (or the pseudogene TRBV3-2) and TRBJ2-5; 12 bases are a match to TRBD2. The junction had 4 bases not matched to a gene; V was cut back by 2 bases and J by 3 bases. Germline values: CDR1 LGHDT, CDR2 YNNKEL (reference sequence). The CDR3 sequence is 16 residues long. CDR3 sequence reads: CASSQYRTSGEETQYF. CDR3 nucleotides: TGTGCCAGCAGCCAATACAGGACTAGCGGGGAAGAGACCCAGTACTTC.